These 32 T cell receptor beta chains came from one sample sequenced in a study of blood T cells in healthy people across ages. Next came a second PCR, run for about 7 to 12 cycles, which used a sample-barcoded 5' primer along with a J-beta primer mix. TCRdb re-called the 5' RACE reads through MiXCR, storing one row per CDR3 protein. The sample consists of fewer than 1.5 million distinct CDR3 sequences, around 39% of them appearing once. Sample: blood. These receptors were obtained from a woman between 18 and 29 years old in good health.

The chain is built from TRBV18 and TRBJ2-7, with 9 bases matching TRBD2. The V gene's germline CDR1 is KGHSH and CDR2 LQKENI. The CDR3 runs 16 residues. V lost 2 bases and J lost 1; bases outside the gene matches: 6. CDR3 nucleotide sequence: TGTGCCAGCTCACCAGCGCGGGGGGGTTTTTCCTACGAGCAGTACTTC. The encoded protein is CASSPARGGFSYEQYF.

The genes are TRBV11-2 and TRBJ1-2; TRBD1 matches at 7 bases. The ends lost 5 bases at V and 10 bases at J; junction bases unmatched: 10. The CDR3 runs 13 residues. Germline V CDR1 and CDR2: SGHAT, FQNNGV. The chain's CDR3 is CASSPGDSWAYTF. The CDR3 region has the DNA TGTGCCAGCAGCCCAGGGGACAGTTGGGCCTACACCTTC. Variable domain in full (rest from reference TRBV11-2 and TRBJ1-2): EAGVAQSPRYKIIEKRQSVAFWCNPISGHATLYWYQQILGQGPKLLIQFQNNGVVDDSQLPKDRFSAERLKGVDSTLKIQPAKLEDSAVYLCASSPGDSWAYTFGSGTRLTVV.

V gene TRBV25-1 combines with J gene TRBJ1-2; D may be TRBD1 (6 bases). Germline V gene lookup returns CDR1 MGHDK and CDR2 SYGVNS. The V gene lost 4 bases and the J gene lost 3 bases, with 15 bases spanning the gap. The CDR3 length is 15 residues. The CDR3 spells CASSGQVFWDYGYTF. The CDR3 DNA reads as TGTGCCAGCAGTGGACAGGTTTTTTGGGACTATGGCTACACCTTC.

The CDR3 reads CSASTSGGPPYGQYF. CDR3 DNA: TGCAGTGCTAGTACTAGCGGGGGCCCTCCCTACGGGCAGTACTTC. The chain employs TRBV20-1 and TRBJ2-5; 11 positions match TRBD2. Germline CDR1 is DFQATT and CDR2 is SNEGSKA (reference sequence). After removal of 3 bases from V and 11 bases from J, the junction contained 14 bases not matched to a gene. The CDR3 runs 15 residues.

This clonotype was recorded many times. The chain uses TRBV10-3 and TRBJ2-5; D not resolved. CDR1 ENHRY and CDR2 SYGVKD come from the germline V gene. Trimming removed 11 bases from V and 5 bases from J, with 30 bases in between. This CDR3 is 17 amino acids long. The CDR3 is CAAHQTLMEGKVETQYF. DNA for the CDR3: TGTGCCGCTCACCAGACCCTCATGGAAGGCAAAGTGGAGACCCAGTACTTC.

V and J are TRBV20-1 and TRBJ2-4, with a possible D match to TRBD2 (5 bases). The J call may be wrong; the DNA end is better matched by TRBJ2-7. The CDR3 is 14 residues long. Germline V gives CDR1 DFQATT, CDR2 SNEGSKA (reference sequence). CDR3 in amino acids: CSASSELDIDEQYF. The DNA of the CDR3 is TGCAGTGCTTCCTCCGAACTAGATATCGACGAGCAGTACTTC.

The chain links TRBV18 to TRBJ2-5; TRBD1 matches at 7 bases. The J call may not be correct, given that the DNA end is closer to TRBJ2-7. Germline V gives CDR1 KGHSH, CDR2 LQKENI. The CDR3 extends over 17 amino acids. The CDR3 loop is CASSPPIRDSNPYEQYF. In DNA, the CDR3 is TGTGCCAGCTCACCACCAATCCGGGACAGCAATCCTTACGAGCAGTACTTC.

The gene calls are TRBV4-1 and TRBJ2-1; no firm D call. Germline V gene data show CDR1 as MGHRA and CDR2 as YSYEKL. V dropped 0 bases and J dropped 10 bases, with 10 bases sitting between them. This CDR3 is built from 13 residues. CDR3 sequence: CASSQDLRGEQFF. DNA of the CDR3: TGCGCCAGCAGCCAAGATCTGAGAGGAGAGCAGTTCTTC.

This clonotype was found a few times. The chain joins TRBV6-1 to TRBJ2-3; D uncertain. This CDR3 comprises 14 residues. V lost 3 bases, J lost 4 bases, and 11 bases lay in between. CDR1 is MNHNS and CDR2 is SASEGT in the germline V gene. This chain's CDR3 is CASSDTAHPDTQYF. The CDR3 DNA reads as TGTGCCAGCAGTGATACGGCCCATCCAGATACGCAGTATTTT.

This chain joins TRBV10-2 and TRBJ1-1; the D is unclear. The V and J ends lost 10 bases and 1 base respectively, with 10 bases between them. The CDR3 is 12 amino acids. Germline-derived CDR1 and CDR2 are WSHSY and SAAADI. CDR3 sequence reads: CATTSENTEAFF. CDR3 DNA sequence: TGCGCCACTACGTCGGAGAACACTGAAGCTTTCTTT.

CDR3 amino acids: CSARDFSGISYNEQYF. The DNA for the CDR3 is TGCAGTGCTAGAGATTTTAGCGGGATTTCCTACAATGAGCAGTACTTC. The chain joins TRBV20-1 to TRBJ2-7, with 8 positions matching TRBD2. The germline V gene encodes CDR1 DFQATT and CDR2 SNEGSKA (reference sequence). V shed 0 bases and J 7 bases; nucleotides not matched to a gene: 14. This CDR3 comprises 16 residues.

This clonotype was detected a few times. The rearrangement links TRBV4-1 to TRBJ2-1; TRBD2 might be the D (5 bases). Germline-derived CDR1 and CDR2 are MGHRA and YSYEKL. Trimming cost V 0 bases and J 5 bases, with 17 bases left between them. This CDR3 is built from 17 residues. CDR3 DNA: TGCGCCAGCAGCCAAGATACTGACACACACGGGAACAATGAGCAGTTCTTC. Its translation: CASSQDTDTHGNNEQFF.

About this clonotype: The junction differs from germline at one of its ends, possibly a read error. The chain employs TRBV10-3 and TRBJ2-7; TRBD2 matches 14 bases. The J call may be incorrect, as the DNA end agrees better with TRBJ2-5. Germline CDR1 and CDR2: ENHRY and SYGVKD. This CDR3 has 17 residues. CDR3 in DNA: TGTGTCATCAGTGCGGTAGGGACTAGCGGGAGTTTGGAGACCCAGTACTTC. Translation gives CVISAVGTSGSLETQYF.

This clonotype was detected only a few times. The rearrangement links TRBV21-1 to TRBJ2-7; the table's D call TRBD1 went unverified against the DNA. TRBV21-1 is described as a pseudogene. This CDR3 contains 16 residues. This chain's CDR3 is CASSKARQGPYYEQYF. The CDR3 DNA sequence: TGTGCCAGCAGCAAAGCGCGGCAGGGGCCTTACTACGAGCAGTACTTC.

V and J are TRBV2 and TRBJ2-3, with 7 positions matching TRBD2. Germline CDR1 SNHLY, CDR2 FYNNEI. V gave up 8 bases and J gave up 2 bases; unmatched junction bases: 7. This CDR3 is 14 amino acids long. DNA for the CDR3: TGTGCCAGCCCTAGCGGAGAGGTCACAGATACGCAGTATTTT. Protein sequence: CASPSGEVTDTQYF.

This clonotype came up once. The CDR3, as DNA: TGTGCCAGCAGTGATGAGGAGGCGGGGGGGTCCTACAATGAGCAGTTCTTC. Translation gives CASSDEEAGGSYNEQFF. This chain connects TRBV2 to TRBJ2-1; 9 bases line up with TRBD2. This CDR3 contains 17 residues. The junction had 7 bases not matched to a gene; V was cut back by 3 bases and J by 1 base. Germline CDR1 is SNHLY and CDR2 is FYNNEI.

The rearrangement uses TRBV4-1 and TRBJ2-7; TRBD2 might be the D (5 bases). The CDR3 loop spans 15 amino acids. Looked up from germline, CDR1 is MGHRA and CDR2 is YSYEKL. V lost 1 base and J 4 bases, leaving 14 bases between the germline ends. The CDR3 DNA sequence: TGCGCCAGCAGCCAAGTTTCCGCGTCGGGGTACGAGCAGTACTTC. Protein sequence: CASSQVSASGYEQYF.

V gene TRBV12-3 or TRBV12-4 combines with J gene TRBJ2-1, with 9 bases fitting TRBD1. The J call may be faulty, since TRBJ2-7 better matches the DNA end. This CDR3 is 15 amino acids long. The CDR3 region is CASSFHRGREDEQYF. In DNA, the CDR3 is TGTGCCAGCAGTTTTCACAGGGGGCGGGAAGATGAGCAGTACTTC.

The chain links TRBV2 to TRBJ1-1; perhaps TRBD1 as D (5 bases). The CDR3 is 16 residues long. Looked up from germline, CDR1 is SNHLY and CDR2 is FYNNEI. Trimming took 8 bases from V and 0 from J, leaving 19 bases between them. The CDR3 nucleotides read TGTGCCAGCTTTAAATCCGGGGGGACTATGAACACTGAAGCTTTCTTT. This translates into CASFKSGGTMNTEAFF.

The chain carries TRBV12-3 or TRBV12-4 and TRBJ1-1, with no clear D. The CDR3 length is 13 residues. Trimming pared 6 bases from V and 3 bases from J, leaving 11 bases between. The CDR3 coding sequence is TGTGCCAGCAGCATCGACACGTACACTGAAGCTTTCTTT. Translating gives CASSIDTYTEAFF.

To note about this clonotype: With a much larger clone just one base away, this may be a read error. V is TRBV11-2 and J is TRBJ2-3; possibly TRBD2 for D (6 bases). Germline CDR1 and CDR2: SGHAT and FQNNGV. Trimming took 1 base from V and 4 from J, leaving 12 bases between them. CDR3 size: 15 residues. The CDR3 DNA sequence: TGTGCCAGCAGCTTAGGAGGGGCTAGCGCAGATACGCAGTATTTT. Protein sequence: CASSLGGASADTQYF.

This clonotype was counted a few times. The rearrangement links TRBV7-2 to TRBJ2-3; possibly TRBD2 for D (6 bases). Germline lookup yields CDR1 SGHTA and CDR2 FQGNSA. This CDR3 region has 16 residues. The ends were cut back, 4 bases at V and 4 bases at J, with 18 bases in the middle. The CDR3, as DNA: TGTGCCAGCAGCTCTCCCCAGGGACTCGTGGCAGATACGCAGTATTTT. Translation: CASSSPQGLVADTQYF. The full variable domain, its missing parts supplied by reference TRBV7-2 and TRBJ2-3, is GAGVSQSPSNKVTEKGKDVELRCDPISGHTALYWYRQSLGQGLEFLIYFQGNSAPDKSGLPSDRFSAERTGGSVSTLTIQRTQQEDSAVYLCASSSPQGLVADTQYFGPGTRLTVL.

This clonotype was recorded a few times. The V call is TRBV12-3 or TRBV12-4, the J call TRBJ2-3, with TRBD1 matching over 7 bases. Unmatched junction bases numbered 6, after V lost 6 bases and J lost 12 bases. The CDR3 length is 11 residues. CDR3: CASRSDRVQYF. The CDR3 DNA follows: TGTGCCAGCAGATCTGACAGGGTACAGTATTTT.

To note about this clonotype: An end of the junction differs from the germline gene, which may be a read error. J is TRBJ2-5 and V is TRBV11-2; D is undetermined. The DNA end favors TRBJ2-7, so the J call may be wrong. The CDR3 runs 14 residues. Germline V gene sequence: CDR1 SGHAT, CDR2 FQNNGV. CDR3 residues: CASCLTDGMGEQYF. DNA for the CDR3: TGTGCCAGCTGCTTAACCGATGGGATGGGCGAGCAGTACTTC.

This clonotype was observed a handful of times. The chain combines TRBV20-1 with TRBJ2-3; unclear D gene. Germline V lookup: CDR1 DFQATT, CDR2 SNEGSKA (reference sequence). This CDR3 region has 14 residues. V shed 6 bases and J shed 3 bases, with 16 bases lying between them. The DNA of the CDR3 is TGCAGTGCCCCCGAGTTGGTTGCGACAGATACGCAGTATTTT. Its translation: CSAPELVATDTQYF.

The chain links TRBV2 to TRBJ2-2, with D possibly being TRBD1 (5 bases). The CDR3 is 13 residues long. Per germline, CDR1 SNHLY and CDR2 FYNNEI. V was clipped by 6 bases and J by 7 bases, with 12 bases between them. CDR3 protein: CASRGEPIGELFF. CDR3 nucleotide sequence: TGTGCCAGCAGAGGGGAACCCATCGGGGAGCTGTTTTTT.

The gene calls are TRBV7-2 and TRBJ2-7; 9 positions match TRBD2. The germline CDR1 and CDR2 sequences are SGHTA and FQGNSA. V lost 1 base and J lost 6; bases outside the gene matches: 7. This CDR3 is built from 15 residues. The CDR3, as DNA: TGTGCCAGCAGCTTAGGCGGGAGGGGGCGGCGCGAGCAGTACTTC. Residues: CASSLGGRGRREQYF.

The J gene is TRBJ2-2, the V gene TRBV7-8; TRBD2 is a possible D gene (7 bases). The germline V gene has CDR1 SGHVS and CDR2 FQNEAQ. The CDR3 has 16 residues. Trimming took 6 bases from V and 5 from J, leaving 19 bases between them. The CDR3 here is CASSLGAGHPTGELFF. Written as DNA, the CDR3 is TGTGCCAGCAGTCTAGGAGCGGGACATCCGACCGGGGAGCTGTTTTTT. The complete variable domain, with remaining parts taken from reference TRBV7-8 and TRBJ2-2, reads GAGVSQSPRYKVAKRGQDVALRCDPISGHVSLFWYQQALGQGPEFLTYFQNEAQLDKSGLPSDRFFAERPEGSVSTLKIQRTQQEDSAVYLCASSLGAGHPTGELFFGEGSRLTVL.

Comments on this clonotype: One junction end does not reproduce the germline sequence, and a read error may be involved. V usage is TRBV28 and J usage is TRBJ1-6, with 9 bases matching TRBD1. The CDR3 is 16 amino acids. Germline CDR1 is MDHEN and CDR2 is SYDVKM. CDR3 loop: CASSRDRAAGNSPPHF. The CDR3 region has the DNA TGTGCCAGCAGCCGGGACAGGGCGGCTGGTAATTCACCCCCCCACTTT.

This chain connects TRBV6-4 to TRBJ2-7; no definite D call. The CDR3 runs to 14 residues. Germline assignment: CDR1 MRHNA and CDR2 SNTAGT. V gave up 6 bases and J gave up 7 bases, with 19 bases separating them. The CDR3 reads CASSRNHNYNEQYF. CDR3 coding DNA: TGTGCCAGCAGCCGAAACCACAACTACAATGAGCAGTACTTC.

The chain employs TRBV27 and TRBJ2-5, with 13 bases fitting TRBD2. From germline, CDR1 is MNHEY and CDR2 SMNVEV (reference sequence). The V segment lost 5 bases and the J segment 11 bases; nucleotides outside the gene matches: 11. The CDR3 contains 15 residues. CDR3 residues: CASSQTSGRINEQYF. The CDR3 DNA follows: TGTGCCAGCAGTCAGACTAGCGGGAGGATAAATGAGCAGTACTTC.

The rearrangement links TRBV2 to TRBJ2-2, with TRBD1 identical over 8 bases. This CDR3 spans 14 amino acids. V gave up 8 bases and J gave up 6 bases; unmatched junction bases: 8. Looked up from germline, CDR1 is SNHLY and CDR2 is FYNNEI. CDR3 DNA sequence: TGTGCCAGCTGGGGACAGGTGGGCGCCGGGGAGCTGTTTTTT. Amino acid sequence: CASWGQVGAGELFF.